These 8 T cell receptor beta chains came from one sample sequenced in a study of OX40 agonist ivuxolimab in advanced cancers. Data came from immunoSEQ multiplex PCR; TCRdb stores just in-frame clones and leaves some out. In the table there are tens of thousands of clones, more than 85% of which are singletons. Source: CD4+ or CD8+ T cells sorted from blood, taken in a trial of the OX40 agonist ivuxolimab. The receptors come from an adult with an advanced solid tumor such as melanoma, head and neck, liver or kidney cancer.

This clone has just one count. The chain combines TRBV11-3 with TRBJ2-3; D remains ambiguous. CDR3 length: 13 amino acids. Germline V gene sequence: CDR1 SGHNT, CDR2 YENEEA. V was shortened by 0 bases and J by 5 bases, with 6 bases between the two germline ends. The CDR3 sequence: CASSLESGDTQYF. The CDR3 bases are TGTGCCAGCAGCTTAGAGTCCGGAGATACGCAGTATTTT.

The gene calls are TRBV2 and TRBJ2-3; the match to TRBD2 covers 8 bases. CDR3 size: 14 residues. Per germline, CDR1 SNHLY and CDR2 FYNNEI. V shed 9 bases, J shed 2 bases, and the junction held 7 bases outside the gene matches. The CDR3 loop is CARLLLADTDTQYF. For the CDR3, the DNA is TGTGCCAGGCTACTACTAGCGGACACAGATACGCAGTATTTT.

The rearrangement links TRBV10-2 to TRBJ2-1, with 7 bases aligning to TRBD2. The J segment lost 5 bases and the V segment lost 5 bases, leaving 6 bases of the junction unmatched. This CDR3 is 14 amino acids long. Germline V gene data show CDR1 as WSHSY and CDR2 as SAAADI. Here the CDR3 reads CASSWTSTNNEQFF. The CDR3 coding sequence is TGCGCCAGCAGTTGGACTAGTACTAACAATGAGCAGTTCTTC.

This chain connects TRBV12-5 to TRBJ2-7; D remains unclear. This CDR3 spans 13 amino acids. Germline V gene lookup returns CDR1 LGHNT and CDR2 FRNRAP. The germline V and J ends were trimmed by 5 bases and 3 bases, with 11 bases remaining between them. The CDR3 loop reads CASGRSNFYEQYF. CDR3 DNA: TGTGCTAGTGGTCGGAGTAACTTCTACGAGCAGTACTTC.

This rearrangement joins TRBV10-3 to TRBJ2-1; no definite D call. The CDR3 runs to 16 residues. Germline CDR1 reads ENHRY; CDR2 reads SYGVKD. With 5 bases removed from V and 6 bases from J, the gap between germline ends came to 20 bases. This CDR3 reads CAISPTRTSSGNEQFF. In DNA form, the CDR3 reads TGTGCCATCAGTCCAACCCGGACGAGCTCCGGCAATGAGCAGTTCTTC.

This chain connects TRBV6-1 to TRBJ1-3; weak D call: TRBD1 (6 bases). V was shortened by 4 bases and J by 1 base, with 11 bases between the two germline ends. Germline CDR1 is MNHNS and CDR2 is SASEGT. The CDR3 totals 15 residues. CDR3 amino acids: CASSGDNTSGNTIYF. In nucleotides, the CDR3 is TGTGCCAGCAGTGGGGACAACACATCTGGAAACACCATATATTTT.

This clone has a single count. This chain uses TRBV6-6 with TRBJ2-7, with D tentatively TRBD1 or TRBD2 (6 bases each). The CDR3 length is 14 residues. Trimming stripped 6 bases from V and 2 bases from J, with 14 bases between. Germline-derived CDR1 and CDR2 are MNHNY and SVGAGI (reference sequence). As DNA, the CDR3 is TGTGCCAGCAGGACCCCGGGGGCGGCCTACGAGCAGTACTTC. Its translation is CASRTPGAAYEQYF.

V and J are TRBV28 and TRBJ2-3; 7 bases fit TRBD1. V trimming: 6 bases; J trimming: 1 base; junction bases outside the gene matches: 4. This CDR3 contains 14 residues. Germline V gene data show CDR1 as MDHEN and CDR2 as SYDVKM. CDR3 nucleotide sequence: TGTGCCAGCAGGCGAACAGGGGGCACAGATACGCAGTATTTT. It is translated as CASRRTGGTDTQYF.